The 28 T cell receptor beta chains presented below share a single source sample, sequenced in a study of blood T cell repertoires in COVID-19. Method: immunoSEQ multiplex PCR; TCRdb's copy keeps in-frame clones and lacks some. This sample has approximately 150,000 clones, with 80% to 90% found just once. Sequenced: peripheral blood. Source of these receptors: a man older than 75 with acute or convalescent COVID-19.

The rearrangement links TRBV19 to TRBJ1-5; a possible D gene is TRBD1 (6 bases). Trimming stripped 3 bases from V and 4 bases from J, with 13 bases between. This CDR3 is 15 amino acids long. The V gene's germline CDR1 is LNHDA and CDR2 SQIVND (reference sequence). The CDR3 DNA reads TGTGCCAGTAGTATTCTGGGGCAGGGGAATCAGCCCCAGCATTTT. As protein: CASSILGQGNQPQHF.

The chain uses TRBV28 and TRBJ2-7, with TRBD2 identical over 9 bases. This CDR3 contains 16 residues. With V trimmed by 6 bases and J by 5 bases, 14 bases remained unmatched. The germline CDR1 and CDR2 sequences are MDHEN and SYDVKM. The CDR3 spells CASRVPRGLAIHEQYF. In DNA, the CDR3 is TGTGCCAGCAGAGTCCCTCGCGGACTAGCGATCCACGAGCAGTACTTC.

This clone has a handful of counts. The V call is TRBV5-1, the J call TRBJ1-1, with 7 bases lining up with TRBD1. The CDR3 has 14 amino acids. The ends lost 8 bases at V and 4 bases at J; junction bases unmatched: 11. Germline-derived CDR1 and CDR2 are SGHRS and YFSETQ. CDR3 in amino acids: CASGRWDSLTEAFF. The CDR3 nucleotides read TGCGCCAGTGGGAGGTGGGACAGCCTCACTGAAGCTTTCTTT.

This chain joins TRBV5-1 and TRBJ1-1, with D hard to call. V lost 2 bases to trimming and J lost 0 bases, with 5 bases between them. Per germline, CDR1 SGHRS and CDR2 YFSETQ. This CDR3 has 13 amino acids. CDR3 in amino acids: CASSLEVNTEAFF. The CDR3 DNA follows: TGCGCCAGCAGCTTAGAGGTGAACACTGAAGCTTTCTTT.

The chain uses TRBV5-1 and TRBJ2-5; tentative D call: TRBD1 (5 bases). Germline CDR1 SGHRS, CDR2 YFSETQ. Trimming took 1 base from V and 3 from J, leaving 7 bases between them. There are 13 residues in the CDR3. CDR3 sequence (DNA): TGCGCCAGCAGCTTGCACAGGAAAGAGACCCAGTACTTC. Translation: CASSLHRKETQYF.

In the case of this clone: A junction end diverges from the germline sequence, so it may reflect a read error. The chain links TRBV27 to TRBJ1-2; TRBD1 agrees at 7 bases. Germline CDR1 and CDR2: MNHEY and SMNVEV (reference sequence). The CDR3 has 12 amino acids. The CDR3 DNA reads TGTGCCAGCAGTTCGCCGGGACAGAGCTCCCTTTTC. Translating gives CASSSPGQSSLF.

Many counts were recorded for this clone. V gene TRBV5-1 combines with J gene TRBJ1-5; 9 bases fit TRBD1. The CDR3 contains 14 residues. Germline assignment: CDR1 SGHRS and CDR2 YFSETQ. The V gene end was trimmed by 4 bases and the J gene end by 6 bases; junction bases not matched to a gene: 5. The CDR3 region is CASSVTGGGQPQHF. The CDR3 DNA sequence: TGCGCCAGCAGCGTAACAGGGGGCGGTCAGCCCCAGCATTTT.

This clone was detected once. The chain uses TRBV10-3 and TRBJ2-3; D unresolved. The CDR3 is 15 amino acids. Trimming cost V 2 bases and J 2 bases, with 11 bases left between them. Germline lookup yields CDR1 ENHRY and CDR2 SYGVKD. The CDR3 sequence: CAISEGQRITDTQYF. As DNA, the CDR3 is TGTGCCATCAGTGAGGGGCAGAGAATCACAGATACGCAGTATTTT.

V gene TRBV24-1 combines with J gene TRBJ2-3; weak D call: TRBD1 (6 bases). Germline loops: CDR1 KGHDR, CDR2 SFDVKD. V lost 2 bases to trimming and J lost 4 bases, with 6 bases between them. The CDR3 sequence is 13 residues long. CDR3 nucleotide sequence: TGTGCCACCAGTGATTACAGGGCAGATACGCAGTATTTT. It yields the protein CATSDYRADTQYF.

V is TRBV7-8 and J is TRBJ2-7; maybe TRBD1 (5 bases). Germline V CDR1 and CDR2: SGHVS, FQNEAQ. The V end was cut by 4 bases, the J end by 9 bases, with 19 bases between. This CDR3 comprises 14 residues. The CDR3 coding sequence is TGTGCCAGCAGCTCAGAAGAAGACAGAGCGTCGCAGTACTTC. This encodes CASSSEEDRASQYF.

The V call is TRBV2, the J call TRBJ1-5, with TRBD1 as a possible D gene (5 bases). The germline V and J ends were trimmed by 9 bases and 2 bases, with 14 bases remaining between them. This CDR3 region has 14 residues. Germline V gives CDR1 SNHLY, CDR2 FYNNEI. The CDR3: CASLEGAGNQPQHF. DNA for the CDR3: TGTGCCAGTTTGGAAGGGGCGGGCAATCAGCCCCAGCATTTT.

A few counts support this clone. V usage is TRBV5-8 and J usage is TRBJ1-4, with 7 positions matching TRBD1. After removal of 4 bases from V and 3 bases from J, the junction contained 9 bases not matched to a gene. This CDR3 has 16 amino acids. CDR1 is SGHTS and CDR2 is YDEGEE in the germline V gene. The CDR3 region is CASSGGQPLSNEKLFF. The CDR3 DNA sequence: TGTGCCAGCAGCGGGGGACAGCCTCTCTCTAATGAAAAACTGTTTTTT.

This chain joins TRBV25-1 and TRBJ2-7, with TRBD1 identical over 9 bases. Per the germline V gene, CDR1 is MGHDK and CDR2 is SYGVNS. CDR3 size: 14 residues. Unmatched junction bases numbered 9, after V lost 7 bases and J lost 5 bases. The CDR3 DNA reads TGTGCCAGCACTAGCGGACAGGGGTTCGACGAGCAGTACTTC. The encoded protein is CASTSGQGFDEQYF.

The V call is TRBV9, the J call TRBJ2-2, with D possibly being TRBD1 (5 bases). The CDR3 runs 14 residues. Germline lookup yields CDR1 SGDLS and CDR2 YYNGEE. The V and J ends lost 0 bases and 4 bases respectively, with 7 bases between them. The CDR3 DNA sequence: TGTGCCAGCAGCGTAGGTGGGGCCACCGGGGAGCTGTTTTTT. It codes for CASSVGGATGELFF.

CDR3 amino acids: CASTPGGVSTQYF. In DNA, the CDR3 is TGTGCCAGCACCCCGGGAGGAGTTTCGACCCAGTACTTC. The chain combines TRBV6-5 with TRBJ2-5; 7 nucleotides line up with TRBD2. The CDR3 runs to 13 residues. The V gene's germline CDR1 is MNHEY and CDR2 SVGAGI. V was pared by 7 bases and J by 7 bases, with 9 bases of the junction left unmatched.

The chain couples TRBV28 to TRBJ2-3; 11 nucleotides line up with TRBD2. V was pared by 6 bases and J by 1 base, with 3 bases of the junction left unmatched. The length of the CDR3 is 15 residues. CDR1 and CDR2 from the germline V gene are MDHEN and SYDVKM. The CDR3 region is CASSVAGGRTDTQYF. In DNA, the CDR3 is TGTGCCAGCAGCGTAGCGGGGGGGCGCACAGATACGCAGTATTTT.

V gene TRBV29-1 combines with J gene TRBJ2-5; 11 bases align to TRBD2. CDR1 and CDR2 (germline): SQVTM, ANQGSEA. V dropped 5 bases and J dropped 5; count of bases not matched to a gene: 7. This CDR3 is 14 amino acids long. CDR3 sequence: CSVSSGGQVETQYF. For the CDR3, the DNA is TGCAGCGTTTCTAGCGGGGGGCAGGTGGAGACCCAGTACTTC.

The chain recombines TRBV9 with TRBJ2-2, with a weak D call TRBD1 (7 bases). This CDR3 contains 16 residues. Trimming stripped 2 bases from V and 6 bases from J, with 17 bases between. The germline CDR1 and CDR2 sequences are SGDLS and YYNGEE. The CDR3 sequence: CASSVAGGTVSGELFF. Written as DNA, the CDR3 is TGTGCCAGCAGCGTCGCAGGGGGGACGGTGTCCGGGGAGCTGTTTTTT. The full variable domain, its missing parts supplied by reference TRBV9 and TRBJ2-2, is DSGVTQTPKHLITATGQRVTLRCSPRSGDLSVYWYQQSLDQGLQFLIQYYNGEERAKGNILERFSAQQFPDLHSELNLSSLELGDSALYFCASSVAGGTVSGELFFGEGSRLTVL.

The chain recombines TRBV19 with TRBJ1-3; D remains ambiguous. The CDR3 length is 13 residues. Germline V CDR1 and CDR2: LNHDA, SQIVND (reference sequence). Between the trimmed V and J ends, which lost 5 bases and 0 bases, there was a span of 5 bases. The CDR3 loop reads CASSSHSGNTIYF. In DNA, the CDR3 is TGTGCCAGTAGTTCCCACTCTGGAAACACCATATATTTT.

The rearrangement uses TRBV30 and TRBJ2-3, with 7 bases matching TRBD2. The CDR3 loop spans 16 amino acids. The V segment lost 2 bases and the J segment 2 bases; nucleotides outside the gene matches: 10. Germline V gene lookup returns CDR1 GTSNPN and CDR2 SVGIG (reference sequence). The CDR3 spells CAWSSGEGRYTDTQYF. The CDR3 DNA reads TGTGCCTGGAGTAGCGGGGAGGGGCGATACACAGATACGCAGTATTTT.

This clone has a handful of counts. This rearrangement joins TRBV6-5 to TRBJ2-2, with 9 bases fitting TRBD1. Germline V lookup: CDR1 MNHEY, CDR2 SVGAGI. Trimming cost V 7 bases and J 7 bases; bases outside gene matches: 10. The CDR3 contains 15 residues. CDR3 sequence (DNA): TGTGCCAGCAAAACCACAGGGGGCCGGAACGGGGAGCTGTTTTTT. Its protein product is CASKTTGGRNGELFF.

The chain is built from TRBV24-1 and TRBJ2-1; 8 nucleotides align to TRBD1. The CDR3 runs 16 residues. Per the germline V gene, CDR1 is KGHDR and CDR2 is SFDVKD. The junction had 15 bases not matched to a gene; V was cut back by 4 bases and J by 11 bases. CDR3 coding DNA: TGTGCCACCAGTGACCCACAGGGGGAACTAGTTTATAAGCAGTTCTTC. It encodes CATSDPQGELVYKQFF.

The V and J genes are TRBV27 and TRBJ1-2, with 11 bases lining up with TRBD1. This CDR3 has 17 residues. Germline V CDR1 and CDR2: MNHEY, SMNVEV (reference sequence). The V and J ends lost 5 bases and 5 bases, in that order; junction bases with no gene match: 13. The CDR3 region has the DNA TGTGCCAGCAGTCAGACCGTGCCAGGGACAGGGGGATATGGCTACACCTTC. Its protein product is CASSQTVPGTGGYGYTF.

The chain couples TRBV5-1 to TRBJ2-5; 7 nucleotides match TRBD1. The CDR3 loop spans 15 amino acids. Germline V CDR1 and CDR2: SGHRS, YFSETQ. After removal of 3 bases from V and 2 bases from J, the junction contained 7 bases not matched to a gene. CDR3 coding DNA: TGCGCCAGCAGCTCCCGGGACAGCTTTCAAGAGACCCAGTACTTC. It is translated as CASSSRDSFQETQYF.

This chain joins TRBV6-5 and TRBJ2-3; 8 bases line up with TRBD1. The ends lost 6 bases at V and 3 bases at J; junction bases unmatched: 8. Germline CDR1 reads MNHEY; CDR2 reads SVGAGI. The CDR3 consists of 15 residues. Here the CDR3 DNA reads TGTGCCAGCAGATCCAGACAGGGGAGGACAGATACGCAGTATTTT. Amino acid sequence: CASRSRQGRTDTQYF.

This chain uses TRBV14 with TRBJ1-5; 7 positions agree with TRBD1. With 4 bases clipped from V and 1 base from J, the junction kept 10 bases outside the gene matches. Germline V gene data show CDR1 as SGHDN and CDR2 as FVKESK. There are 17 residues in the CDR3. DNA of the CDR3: TGTGCCAGCAGCCCGGACAGGAAGGGTTTAAGCAATCAGCCCCAGCATTTT. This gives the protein CASSPDRKGLSNQPQHF.

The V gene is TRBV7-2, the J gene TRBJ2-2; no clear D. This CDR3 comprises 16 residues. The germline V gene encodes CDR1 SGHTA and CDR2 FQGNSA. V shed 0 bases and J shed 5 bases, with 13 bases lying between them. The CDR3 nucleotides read TGTGCCAGCAGCTTAGCGCCCGGTACAGCTACCGGGGAGCTGTTTTTT. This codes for CASSLAPGTATGELFF.

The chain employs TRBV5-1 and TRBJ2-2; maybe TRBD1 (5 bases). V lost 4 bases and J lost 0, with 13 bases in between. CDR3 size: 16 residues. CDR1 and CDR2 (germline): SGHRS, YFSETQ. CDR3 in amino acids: CASSAKGAANTGELFF. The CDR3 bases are TGCGCCAGCAGCGCCAAAGGGGCGGCGAACACCGGGGAGCTGTTTTTT.